This T cell receptor beta chain was recorded in a study of T cells after yellow fever vaccination. Study context: Preparing low-cell-number fractions relied on SMART-Seq v4 Ultra Low Input.

Generation of TCR cDNA used 5'RACE template switching (which added a universal primer site and UMIs). MiXCR, run by TCRdb on the 5' RACE reads, gives a single entry per CDR3 protein. The data show around 200,000 distinct CDR3 sequences, 9.5% to 11% seen once. This clonotype was observed a few times. Its antigen is not known. The CDR3 extends over 14 amino acids. Germline CDR1 is SNHLY and CDR2 is FYNNEI. With 6 bases removed from V and 4 bases from J, the gap between germline ends came to 16 bases. Overall study results and limits: The appearance of a small share of clonotypes in both CD4 and CD8 compartments was observed. Reappearing after the booster were most of the clones from primary vaccination (around 96% CD4, approximately 88% CD8).

The source was CD8+ T cells sorted from PBMCs, collected 15 days after the yellow fever booster vaccination. The TCR originated in a man aged 18 to 35 who received the YFV17D yellow fever vaccine. V usage is TRBV2 and J usage is TRBJ2-7, with D possibly being TRBD1 or TRBD2 (6 bases each). CDR3 sequence reads: CASSEGGGGYEQYV. For the CDR3, the DNA is TGTGCCAGCAGCGAGGGGGGCGGTGGGTACGAGCAGTACGTC.